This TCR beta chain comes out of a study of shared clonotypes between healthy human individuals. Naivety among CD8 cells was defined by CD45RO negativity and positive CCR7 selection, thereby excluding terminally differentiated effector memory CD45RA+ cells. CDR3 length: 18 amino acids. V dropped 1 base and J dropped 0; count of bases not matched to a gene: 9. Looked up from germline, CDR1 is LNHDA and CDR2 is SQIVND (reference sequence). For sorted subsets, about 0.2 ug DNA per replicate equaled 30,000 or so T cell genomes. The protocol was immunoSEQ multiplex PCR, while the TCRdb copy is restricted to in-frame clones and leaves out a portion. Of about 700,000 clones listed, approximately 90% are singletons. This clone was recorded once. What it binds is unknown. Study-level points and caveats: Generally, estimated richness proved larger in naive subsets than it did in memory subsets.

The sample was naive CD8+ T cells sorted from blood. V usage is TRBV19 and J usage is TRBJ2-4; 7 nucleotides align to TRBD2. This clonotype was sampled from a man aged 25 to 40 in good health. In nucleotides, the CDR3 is TGTGCCAGTAGTATAGCCCCGGGACTACCTACAGCCAAAAACATTCAGTACTTC. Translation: CASSIAPGLPTAKNIQYF. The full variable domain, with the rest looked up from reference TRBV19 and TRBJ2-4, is DGGITQSPKYLFRKEGQNVTLSCEQNLNHDAMYWYRQDPGQGLRLIYYSQIVNDFQKGDIAEGYSVSREKKESFPLTVTSAQKNPTAFYLCASSIAPGLPTAKNIQYFGAGTRLSVL.